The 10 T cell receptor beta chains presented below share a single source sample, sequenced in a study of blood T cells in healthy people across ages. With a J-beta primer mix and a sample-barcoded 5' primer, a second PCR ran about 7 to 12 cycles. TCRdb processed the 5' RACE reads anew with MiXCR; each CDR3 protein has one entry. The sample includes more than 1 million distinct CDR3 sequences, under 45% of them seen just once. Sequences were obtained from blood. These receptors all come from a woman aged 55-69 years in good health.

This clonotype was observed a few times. The CDR3 protein is CSASGSLLGEQYF. CDR3 DNA sequence: TGCAGTGCTAGCGGGAGTTTGTTGGGGGAGCAGTACTTC. The chain uses TRBV20-1 and TRBJ2-4; D may be TRBD2 (6 bases). V was shortened by 3 bases and J by 13 bases, with 19 bases between the two germline ends. The CDR3 is made up of 13 amino acids. The V gene's germline CDR1 is DFQATT and CDR2 SNEGSKA (reference sequence).

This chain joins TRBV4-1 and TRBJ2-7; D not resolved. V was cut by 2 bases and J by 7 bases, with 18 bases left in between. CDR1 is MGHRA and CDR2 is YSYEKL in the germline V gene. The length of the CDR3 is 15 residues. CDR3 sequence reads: CASSQSPTGPDEQYF. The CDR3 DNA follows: TGCGCCAGCAGCCAATCCCCCACGGGTCCGGATGAGCAGTACTTC.

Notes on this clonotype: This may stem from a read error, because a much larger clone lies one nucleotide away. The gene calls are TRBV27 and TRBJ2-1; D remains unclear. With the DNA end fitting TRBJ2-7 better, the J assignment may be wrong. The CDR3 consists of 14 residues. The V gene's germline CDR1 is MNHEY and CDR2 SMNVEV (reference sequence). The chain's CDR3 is CASSIWTGANEQYF. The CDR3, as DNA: TGTGCCAGCAGTATCTGGACGGGCGCCAATGAGCAGTACTTC.

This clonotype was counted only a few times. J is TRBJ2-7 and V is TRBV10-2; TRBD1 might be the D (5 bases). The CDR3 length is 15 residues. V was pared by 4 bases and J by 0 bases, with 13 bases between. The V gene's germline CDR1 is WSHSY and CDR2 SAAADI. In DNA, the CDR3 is TGCGCCAGCAGTGGGGCTATTGGGGCCTCCTACGAGCAGTACTTC. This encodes CASSGAIGASYEQYF.

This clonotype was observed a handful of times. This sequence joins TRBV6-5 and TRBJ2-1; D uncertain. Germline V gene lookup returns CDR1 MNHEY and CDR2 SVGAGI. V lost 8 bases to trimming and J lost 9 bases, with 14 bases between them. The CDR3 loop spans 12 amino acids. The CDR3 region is CASFGSIGEQFF. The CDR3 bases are TGTGCCAGCTTTGGGTCGATTGGTGAGCAGTTCTTC.

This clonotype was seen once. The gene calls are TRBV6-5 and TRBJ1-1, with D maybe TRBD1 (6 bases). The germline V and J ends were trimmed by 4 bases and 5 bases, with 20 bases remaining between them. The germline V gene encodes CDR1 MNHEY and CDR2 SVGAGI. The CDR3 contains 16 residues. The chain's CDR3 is CASSFRTTGIRTEAFF. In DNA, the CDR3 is TGTGCCAGCAGTTTCCGTACAACAGGGATTAGAACTGAAGCTTTCTTT.

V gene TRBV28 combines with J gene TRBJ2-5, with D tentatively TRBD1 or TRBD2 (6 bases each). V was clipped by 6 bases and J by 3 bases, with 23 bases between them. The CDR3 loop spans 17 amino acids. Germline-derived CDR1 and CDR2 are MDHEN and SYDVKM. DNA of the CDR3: TGTGCCAGCAGCTCCTACGGGGGCCGCAGCCGGGAAGAGACCCAGTACTTC. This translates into CASSSYGGRSREETQYF.

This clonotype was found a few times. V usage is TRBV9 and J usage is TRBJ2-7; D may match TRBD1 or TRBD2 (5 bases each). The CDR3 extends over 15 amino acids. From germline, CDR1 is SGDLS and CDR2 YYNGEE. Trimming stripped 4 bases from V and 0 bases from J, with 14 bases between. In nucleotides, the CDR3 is TGTGCCAGCAGCCTCCGGACGGGACCCTCCTACGAGCAGTACTTC. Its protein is CASSLRTGPSYEQYF. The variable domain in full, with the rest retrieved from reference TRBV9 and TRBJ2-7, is DSGVTQTPKHLITATGQRVTLRCSPRSGDLSVYWYQQSLDQGLQFLIQYYNGEERAKGNILERFSAQQFPDLHSELNLSSLELGDSALYFCASSLRTGPSYEQYFGPGTRLTVT.

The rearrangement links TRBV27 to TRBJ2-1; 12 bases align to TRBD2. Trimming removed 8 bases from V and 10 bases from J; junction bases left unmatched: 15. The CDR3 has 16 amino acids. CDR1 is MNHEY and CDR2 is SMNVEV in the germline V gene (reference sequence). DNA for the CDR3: TGTGCCAGCGGTCGATGGACTAGCGGGACCTTTTGGGAGCAGTTCTTC. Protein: CASGRWTSGTFWEQFF.

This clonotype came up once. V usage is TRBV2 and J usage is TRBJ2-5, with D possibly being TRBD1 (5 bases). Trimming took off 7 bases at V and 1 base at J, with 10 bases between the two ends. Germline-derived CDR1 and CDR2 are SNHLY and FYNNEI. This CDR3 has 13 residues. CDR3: CASTLQGQETQYF. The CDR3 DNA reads TGTGCCAGCACCCTCCAGGGCCAAGAGACCCAGTACTTC.